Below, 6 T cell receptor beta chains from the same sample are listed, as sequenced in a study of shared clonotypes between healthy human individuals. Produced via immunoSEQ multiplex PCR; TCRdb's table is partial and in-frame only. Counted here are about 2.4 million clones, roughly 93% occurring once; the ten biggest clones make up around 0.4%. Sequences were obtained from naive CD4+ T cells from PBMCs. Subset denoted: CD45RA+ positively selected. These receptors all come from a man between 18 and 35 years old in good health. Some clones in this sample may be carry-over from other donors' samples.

The CDR3 bases are TGTGCCAGCAGTCCCAGCCAGGGGACCAACACCGGGGAGCTGTTTTTT. It yields the protein CASSPSQGTNTGELFF. This chain joins TRBV28 and TRBJ2-2, with a tentative D call TRBD1 (6 bases). The CDR3 totals 16 residues. V lost 5 bases and J 2 bases, leaving 15 bases between the germline ends. Germline assignment: CDR1 MDHEN and CDR2 SYDVKM.

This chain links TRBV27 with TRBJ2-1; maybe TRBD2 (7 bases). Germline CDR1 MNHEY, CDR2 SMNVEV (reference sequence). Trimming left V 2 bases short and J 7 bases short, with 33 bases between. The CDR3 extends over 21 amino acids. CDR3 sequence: CASSLRPRGARGAGEVNEQFF. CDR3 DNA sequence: TGTGCCAGCAGTTTAAGGCCTAGGGGGGCGCGGGGTGCGGGAGAGGTGAATGAGCAGTTCTTC.

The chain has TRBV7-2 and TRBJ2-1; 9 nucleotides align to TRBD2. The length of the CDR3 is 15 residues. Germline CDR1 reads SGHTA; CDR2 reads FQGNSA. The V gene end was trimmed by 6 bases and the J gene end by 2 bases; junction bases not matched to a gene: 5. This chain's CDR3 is CASSPAGGTYNEQFF. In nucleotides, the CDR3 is TGTGCCAGCAGTCCAGCGGGGGGAACCTACAATGAGCAGTTCTTC.

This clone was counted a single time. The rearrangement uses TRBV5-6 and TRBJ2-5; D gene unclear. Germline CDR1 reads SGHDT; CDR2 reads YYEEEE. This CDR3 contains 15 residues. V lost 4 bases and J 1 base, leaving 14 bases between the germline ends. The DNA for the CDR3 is TGTGCCAGCAGCCACCGACCATCGACCCAAGAGACCCAGTACTTC. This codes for CASSHRPSTQETQYF. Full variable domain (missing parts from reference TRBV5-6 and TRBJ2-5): DAGVTQSPTHLIKTRGQQVTLRCSPKSGHDTVSWYQQALGQGPQFIFQYYEEEERQRGNFPDRFSGHQFPNYSSELNVNALLLGDSALYLCASSHRPSTQETQYFGPGTRLLVL.

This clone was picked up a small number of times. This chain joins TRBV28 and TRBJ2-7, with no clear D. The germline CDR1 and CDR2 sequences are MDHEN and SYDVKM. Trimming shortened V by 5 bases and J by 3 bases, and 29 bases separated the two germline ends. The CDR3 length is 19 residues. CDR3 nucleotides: TGTGCCAGCAGTCAGACACCGAAATATATAGAAATCACCTTCTACGAGCAGTACTTC. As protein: CASSQTPKYIEITFYEQYF.

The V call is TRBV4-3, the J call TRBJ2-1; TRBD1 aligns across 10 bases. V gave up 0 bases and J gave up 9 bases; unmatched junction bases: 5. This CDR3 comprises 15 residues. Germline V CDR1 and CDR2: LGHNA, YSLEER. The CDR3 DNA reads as TGCGCCAGCAGCCAAGATCTCGGGGACAGGGGTGAGCAGTTCTTC. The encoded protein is CASSQDLGDRGEQFF.